A selection of T cell receptor beta chains follows, all from one sample in a study of T cell repertoires in cytomegalovirus infection. For these TCRs, the target antigens are not known. TCRdb reprocessed the reads via MiXCR and lists one record per CDR3 protein. The table shows about 330,000 distinct CDR3 sequences, with about 35% occurring only once. This sample comprised cultured PBMCs, obtained from culture after CMV antigen stimulation. The receptors stem from a human donor in good health (CMV status not recorded). Some clones in this sample may be carry-over from other donors' samples. Both conserved end residues are part of each CDR3. The D gene is left open where the match is weak. Some rows have no size entry. The others give once, few or many, or a class for an expanded clone.

d_call: -; clone_size: many; j_call: TRBJ2-5; v_call: TRBV12-3/TRBV12-4; cdr3_aa: CASSLIGETQYF; cdr3_nt: TGTGCCAGCAGTTTAATCGGGGAGACCCAGTACTTC
d_call: TRBD2; clone_size: few; j_call: TRBJ2-5; v_call: TRBV7-8; cdr3_aa: CASSLGTGGLQETQYF; cdr3_nt: TGTGCCAGCAGCTTAGGGACGGGAGGCCTCCAAGAGACCCAGTACTTC
d_call: -; clone_size: many; j_call: TRBJ1-1; v_call: TRBV7-2; cdr3_aa: CASSKKTGGTEAFF; cdr3_nt: TGTGCCAGCAGCAAAAAAACAGGCGGGACTGAAGCTTTCTTT
d_call: TRBD2; clone_size: few; j_call: TRBJ2-2; v_call: TRBV2; cdr3_aa: CASKMGQGGTGELFF; cdr3_nt: TGTGCCAGCAAGATGGGGCAGGGAGGGACCGGGGAGCTGTTTTTT
d_call: -; clone_size: -; j_call: TRBJ1-1; v_call: TRBV10-3; cdr3_aa: CAIRDRDMNTEAFF; cdr3_nt: TGTGCCATCAGGGACCGGGACATGAACACTGAAGCTTTCTTT
d_call: -; clone_size: -; j_call: TRBJ1-2; v_call: TRBV7-8; cdr3_aa: CASSVEGGYGYTF; cdr3_nt: TGTGCCAGCTCGGTGGAAGGGGGCTATGGCTACACCTTC
d_call: -; clone_size: -; j_call: TRBJ2-1; v_call: TRBV20-1; cdr3_aa: CSAGSAGQAYNEQFF; cdr3_nt: TGCAGTGCTGGCAGCGCGGGTCAAGCGTACAATGAGCAGTTCTTC
d_call: -; clone_size: -; j_call: TRBJ1-2; v_call: TRBV12-3/TRBV12-4; cdr3_aa: CASTSQSSRFYGYTF; cdr3_nt: TGTGCCAGCACCTCCCAAAGCAGCAGATTCTATGGCTACACCTTC
d_call: -; clone_size: few; j_call: TRBJ1-1; v_call: TRBV6-1; cdr3_aa: CASRDPNTEAFF; cdr3_nt: TGTGCCAGCAGGGACCCGAACACTGAAGCTTTCTTT
d_call: -; clone_size: few; j_call: TRBJ2-1; v_call: TRBV11-2; cdr3_aa: CASRNLLRTRDEQFF; cdr3_nt: TGTGCCAGCAGAAATTTACTACGGACGAGGGATGAGCAGTTCTTC
d_call: -; clone_size: many; j_call: TRBJ2-3; v_call: TRBV7-2; cdr3_aa: CASTPNTWVGGGPDTQYF; cdr3_nt: TGTGCCAGCACCCCGAACACGTGGGTGGGAGGAGGGCCAGATACGCAGTATTTT
d_call: -; clone_size: -; j_call: TRBJ2-2; v_call: TRBV4-3; cdr3_aa: CASSQEGRGNTGELFF; cdr3_nt: TGCGCCAGCAGCCAAGAAGGCAGGGGAAACACCGGGGAGCTGTTTTTT
d_call: TRBD1; clone_size: -; j_call: TRBJ2-1; v_call: TRBV7-1; cdr3_aa: CASRHRDRDNEQFF; cdr3_nt: TGTGCCAGCAGACACCGGGACAGAGACAATGAGCAGTTCTTC
d_call: TRBD2; clone_size: -; j_call: TRBJ2-1; v_call: TRBV20-1; cdr3_aa: CSAIGLAGTYNEQFF; cdr3_nt: TGCAGTGCTATCGGACTAGCGGGGACCTACAATGAGCAGTTCTTC
d_call: -; clone_size: few; j_call: TRBJ2-3; v_call: TRBV7-9; cdr3_aa: CASSFAYTDTQYF; cdr3_nt: TGTGCCAGCAGCTTTGCCTACACAGATACGCAGTATTTT
d_call: -; clone_size: many; j_call: TRBJ1-2; v_call: TRBV7-2; cdr3_aa: CASSLGSGEGYTF; cdr3_nt: TGTGCCAGCAGCTTAGGGTCGGGGGAGGGCTACACCTTC
d_call: -; clone_size: few; j_call: TRBJ1-3; v_call: TRBV7-2; cdr3_aa: CASSSFQGSGNTIYF; cdr3_nt: TGTGCCAGCAGCTCGTTCCAGGGGTCTGGAAACACCATATATTTT
d_call: TRBD1; clone_size: few; j_call: TRBJ1-1; v_call: TRBV19; cdr3_aa: CASSGDSLNTEAFF; cdr3_nt: TGTGCCAGTAGTGGGGACAGCCTGAACACTGAAGCTTTCTTT
d_call: TRBD1; clone_size: -; j_call: TRBJ2-7; v_call: TRBV9; cdr3_aa: CASSAAGTALYEQYF; cdr3_nt: TGTGCCAGCAGCGCCGCCGGGACAGCCCTCTACGAGCAGTACTTC
d_call: TRBD2; clone_size: few; j_call: TRBJ2-1; v_call: TRBV7-6; cdr3_aa: CASSPAGGTYNEQFF; cdr3_nt: TGTGCCAGCAGCCCAGCGGGAGGTACCTACAATGAGCAGTTCTTC
d_call: TRBD2; clone_size: -; j_call: TRBJ2-1; v_call: TRBV12-3/TRBV12-4; cdr3_aa: CASSVTSANEQFF; cdr3_nt: TGTGCCAGCAGTGTGACTAGCGCGAATGAGCAGTTCTTC
d_call: TRBD1; clone_size: many; j_call: TRBJ2-5; v_call: TRBV7-2; cdr3_aa: CASSRKQGSGETQYF; cdr3_nt: TGTGCCAGCAGCCGTAAACAGGGGTCTGGAGAGACCCAGTACTTC
d_call: -; clone_size: -; j_call: TRBJ1-1; v_call: TRBV12-3/TRBV12-4; cdr3_aa: CASSGGAYTEAFF; cdr3_nt: TGTGCCAGCAGTGGGGGGGCATACACTGAAGCTTTCTTT
d_call: -; clone_size: -; j_call: TRBJ2-1; v_call: TRBV7-2; cdr3_aa: CASSRGGSRVSYNEQFF; cdr3_nt: TGTGCCAGCAGCCGTGGGGGTAGCCGAGTCTCCTACAATGAGCAGTTCTTC
d_call: TRBD2; clone_size: -; j_call: TRBJ2-5; v_call: TRBV7-8; cdr3_aa: CASSLQASGRGGETQYF; cdr3_nt: TGTGCCAGCAGCTTACAAGCTAGCGGGAGGGGGGGAGAGACCCAGTACTTC
d_call: -; clone_size: -; j_call: TRBJ2-2; v_call: TRBV28; cdr3_aa: CASSVMGSNTGELFF; cdr3_nt: TGTGCCAGCAGTGTGATGGGAAGTAACACCGGGGAGCTGTTTTTT
d_call: -; clone_size: -; j_call: TRBJ2-5; v_call: TRBV6-7; cdr3_aa: CASSYSNSIRGETQYF; cdr3_nt: TGTGCCAGCAGTTACTCGAACAGTATACGTGGAGAGACCCAGTACTTC
d_call: TRBD1; clone_size: -; j_call: TRBJ1-2; v_call: TRBV20-1; cdr3_aa: CSASPGQGKFYGYTF; cdr3_nt: TGCAGTGCTAGTCCCGGACAGGGGAAGTTCTATGGCTACACCTTC
d_call: -; clone_size: -; j_call: TRBJ1-3; v_call: TRBV28; cdr3_aa: CASSQMNQGTGNTIYF; cdr3_nt: TGTGCCAGCAGTCAGATGAACCAGGGGACTGGAAACACCATATATTTT
d_call: -; clone_size: few; j_call: TRBJ1-5; v_call: TRBV12-3/TRBV12-4; cdr3_aa: CASSFWGQPQHF; cdr3_nt: TGTGCCAGCAGTTTTTGGGGTCAGCCCCAGCATTTT
d_call: -; clone_size: few; j_call: TRBJ2-2; v_call: TRBV27; cdr3_aa: CASRRLGDTGELFF; cdr3_nt: TGTGCCAGCAGACGATTAGGGGACACCGGGGAGCTGTTTTTT
d_call: -; clone_size: few; j_call: TRBJ1-1; v_call: TRBV7-2; cdr3_aa: CASSSRTADSSEAFF; cdr3_nt: TGTGCCAGCAGCTCCCGGACAGCGGATTCATCTGAAGCTTTCTTT
d_call: TRBD1; clone_size: -; j_call: TRBJ1-6; v_call: TRBV6-1; cdr3_aa: CASGPGQNNSPLHF; cdr3_nt: TGTGCCAGCGGGCCGGGACAGAATAATTCACCCCTCCACTTT
d_call: -; clone_size: -; j_call: TRBJ2-4; v_call: TRBV7-6; cdr3_aa: CASSFRDGNIQYF; cdr3_nt: TGTGCCAGCAGCTTCAGGGATGGGAACATTCAGTACTTC
d_call: TRBD1; clone_size: few; j_call: TRBJ1-2; v_call: TRBV11-2; cdr3_aa: CATGQGGHYGYTF; cdr3_nt: TGTGCCACCGGACAGGGTGGTCACTATGGCTACACCTTC
d_call: -; clone_size: few; j_call: TRBJ2-2; v_call: TRBV11-2; cdr3_aa: CASRGRENTGELFF; cdr3_nt: TGTGCCAGTCGTGGGCGGGAGAACACCGGGGAGCTGTTTTTT
d_call: -; clone_size: once; j_call: TRBJ1-5; v_call: TRBV3-1; cdr3_aa: CASRQTGNQPQHF; cdr3_nt: TGTGCCAGCAGACAAACAGGGAATCAGCCCCAGCATTTT
d_call: -; clone_size: -; j_call: TRBJ2-1; v_call: TRBV7-9; cdr3_aa: CASSPGAQQFF; cdr3_nt: TGTGCCAGCAGCCCCGGGGCCCAACAGTTCTTC
d_call: -; clone_size: -; j_call: TRBJ1-2; v_call: TRBV18; cdr3_aa: CASSGGRVDGYTF; cdr3_nt: TGTGCCAGCTCAGGGGGGCGAGTGGATGGCTACACCTTC
d_call: -; clone_size: few; j_call: TRBJ1-6; v_call: TRBV7-2; cdr3_aa: CASSLAWGHNSPLHF; cdr3_nt: TGTGCCAGCAGCTTAGCGTGGGGGCATAATTCACCCCTCCACTTT
d_call: TRBD1; clone_size: -; j_call: TRBJ1-1; v_call: TRBV27; cdr3_aa: CASSFRTGGRTEAFF; cdr3_nt: TGTGCCAGCAGTTTTAGGACAGGGGGACGGACTGAAGCTTTCTTT
d_call: TRBD2; clone_size: few; j_call: TRBJ2-7; v_call: TRBV6-1; cdr3_aa: CASSIRGGRAGYEQYF; cdr3_nt: TGTGCCAGCAGTATACGGGGCGGGAGGGCCGGATACGAGCAGTACTTC
d_call: -; clone_size: -; j_call: TRBJ2-3; v_call: TRBV27; cdr3_aa: CASSGRLSGLSTDTQYF; cdr3_nt: TGTGCCAGCAGTGGACGACTAAGCGGCCTTAGCACAGATACGCAGTATTTT
d_call: TRBD2; clone_size: -; j_call: TRBJ2-7; v_call: TRBV18; cdr3_aa: CASSPRTSSSYEQYF; cdr3_nt: TGTGCCAGCTCACCACGGACTAGCAGCTCCTACGAGCAGTACTTC
d_call: TRBD2; clone_size: -; j_call: TRBJ2-7; v_call: TRBV12-3/TRBV12-4; cdr3_aa: CASSLAEPSYEQYF; cdr3_nt: TGTGCCAGCAGTCTAGCGGAGCCCTCCTACGAGCAGTACTTC
d_call: TRBD2; clone_size: many; j_call: TRBJ2-7; v_call: TRBV7-8; cdr3_aa: CASSSGLAGRNEQYF; cdr3_nt: TGTGCCAGCAGCTCGGGACTAGCGGGACGGAACGAGCAGTACTTC
d_call: TRBD2; clone_size: -; j_call: TRBJ2-6; v_call: TRBV2; cdr3_aa: CASRGLAGGSGANVLTF; cdr3_nt: TGTGCCAGCAGGGGACTAGCGGGAGGTTCTGGGGCCAACGTCCTGACTTTC
d_call: -; clone_size: few; j_call: TRBJ1-6; v_call: TRBV6-6; cdr3_aa: CASSYDGPHNSPLHF; cdr3_nt: TGTGCCAGCAGTTACGACGGACCTCATAATTCACCCCTCCACTTT